What follows are 16 T cell receptor beta chains derived from one specimen sequenced in a study of shared clonotypes between healthy human individuals. The table came from immunoSEQ multiplex PCR; TCRdb's copy has only in-frame clones and leaves some out. The top ten hold approximately 12% of the sample, which has some 490,000 clones, roughly 80% seen once. The sequenced sample consisted of PBMCs. The receptors come from a woman between 35 and 50 years old in good health. Some clones in this sample may be carry-over from other donors' samples.

This sequence joins TRBV10-3 and TRBJ2-1; 7 bases map to TRBD1. Germline CDR1 ENHRY, CDR2 SYGVKD. This CDR3 contains 17 residues. The junction had 14 bases not matched to a gene; V was cut back by 3 bases and J by 6 bases. As DNA, the CDR3 is TGTGCCATCAGTGACTTTCTTTGGGAGACAGGGTTCAATGAGCAGTTCTTC. It codes for CAISDFLWETGFNEQFF.

This sequence joins TRBV7-2 and TRBJ1-1, with TRBD1 matching over 7 bases. The ends lost 1 base at V and 5 bases at J; junction bases unmatched: 10. CDR1 is SGHTA and CDR2 is FQGNSA in the germline V gene. CDR3 length: 16 residues. CDR3 protein: CASSLDPTGLRTEAFF. The CDR3 DNA reads TGTGCCAGCAGCTTAGATCCGACAGGGTTGCGTACTGAAGCTTTCTTT.

CDR3 region: CASSLGRLGINTGELFF. In nucleotides, the CDR3 is TGTGCCAGCAGTTTGGGCCGACTGGGAATTAACACCGGGGAGCTGTTTTTT. V gene TRBV28 combines with J gene TRBJ2-2; D not certain. This CDR3 is built from 17 residues. V lost 3 bases to trimming and J lost 2 bases, with 16 bases between them. Germline lookup yields CDR1 MDHEN and CDR2 SYDVKM.

The chain has TRBV15 and TRBJ1-5; TRBD1 aligns across 8 bases. The germline gives CDR1 LNHNV, CDR2 YYDKDF (reference sequence). V dropped 0 bases and J dropped 4; count of bases not matched to a gene: 26. The length of the CDR3 is 23 residues. This CDR3 reads CATSREGIWGDRIPHKRNQPQHF. CDR3 in DNA: TGTGCCACCAGCAGAGAGGGGATTTGGGGGGACAGGATTCCCCATAAAAGGAATCAGCCCCAGCATTTT.

CDR3 loop: CASMRDRGNTIYF. CDR3 bases: TGTGCCAGCATGAGGGACAGGGGAAACACCATATATTTT. This chain joins TRBV6-1 and TRBJ1-3, with 8 nucleotides matching TRBD1. Germline V CDR1 and CDR2: MNHNS, SASEGT. The CDR3 sequence is 13 residues long. V trimming: 7 bases; J trimming: 4 bases; junction bases outside the gene matches: 3.

J is TRBJ1-1 and V is TRBV5-1; D might be TRBD1 (5 bases). V lost 1 base to trimming and J lost 1 base, with 17 bases between them. Per the germline V gene, CDR1 is SGHRS and CDR2 is YFSETQ. The CDR3 is 17 amino acids. The CDR3 bases are TGCGCCAGCAGCTTGAGCACCGTTGCAGGGAGGAACACTGAAGCTTTCTTT. Protein sequence: CASSLSTVAGRNTEAFF.

The V call is TRBV7-9, the J call TRBJ2-7, with 7 bases lining up with TRBD2. The CDR3 loop spans 14 amino acids. With V trimmed by 1 base and J by 4 bases, 4 bases remained unmatched. The germline V gene has CDR1 SEHNR and CDR2 FQNEAQ (reference sequence). CDR3 loop: CASSLDSGTYEQYF. In nucleotides, the CDR3 is TGTGCCAGCAGCTTAGACAGCGGGACGTACGAGCAGTACTTC.

There are a few counts of this clone. The chain carries TRBV15 and TRBJ2-3; D is uncertain. CDR3 length: 11 residues. The V gene's germline CDR1 is LNHNV and CDR2 YYDKDF (reference sequence). With 2 bases removed from V and 6 bases from J, the gap between germline ends came to 3 bases. CDR3 residues: CATSRWDTQYF. CDR3 DNA sequence: TGTGCCACCAGCAGATGGGATACGCAGTATTTT. Full variable domain (rest looked up from reference TRBV15 and TRBJ2-3): DAMVIQNPRYQVTQFGKPVTLSCSQTLNHNVMYWYQQKSSQAPKLLFHYYDKDFNNEADTPDNFQSRRPNTSFCFLDIRSPGLGDTAMYLCATSRWDTQYFGPGTRLTVL.

The V call is TRBV30, the J call TRBJ2-7; D might be TRBD1 (6 bases). Germline lookup yields CDR1 GTSNPN and CDR2 SVGIG (reference sequence). This CDR3 comprises 14 residues. Trimming removed 2 bases from V and 2 bases from J, with 13 bases in between. CDR3 in DNA: TGTGCCTGGAGTCGACAGGCGCTTACCTACGAGCAGTACTTC. This sequence encodes CAWSRQALTYEQYF.

The chain employs TRBV14 and TRBJ2-6, with TRBD1 identical over 9 bases. CDR1 SGHDN and CDR2 FVKESK come from the germline V gene. This CDR3 is 19 amino acids long. J was trimmed by 4 bases and V by 1 base; bases with no gene match: 11. The CDR3 is CASSQVNRDRVYGANVLTF. The DNA for the CDR3 is TGTGCCAGCAGCCAAGTTAACCGGGACAGGGTTTACGGGGCCAACGTCCTGACTTTC.

This clone was recorded once. The CDR3 here is CASSSDTPDTQYF. The CDR3 DNA reads TGTGCCAGCAGCTCAGATACCCCAGATACGCAGTATTTT. The chain employs TRBV7-9 and TRBJ2-3; D gene unclear. Trimming took 4 bases from V and 4 from J, leaving 9 bases between them. CDR1 and CDR2 from the germline V gene are SEHNR and FQNEAQ (reference sequence). This CDR3 has 13 amino acids.

V and J are TRBV27 and TRBJ1-2, with a tentative D call TRBD1 (6 bases). Per the germline V gene, CDR1 is MNHEY and CDR2 is SMNVEV (reference sequence). CDR3 size: 14 residues. Trimming pared 5 bases from V and 4 bases from J, leaving 14 bases between. The CDR3 sequence is CASSTRGSAYGYTF. CDR3 nucleotides: TGTGCCAGCAGTACCAGGGGTTCGGCCTATGGCTACACCTTC.

This chain links TRBV5-1 with TRBJ2-3; D is perhaps TRBD2 (6 bases). The V and J ends lost 7 bases and 3 bases respectively, with 15 bases between them. CDR1 is SGHRS and CDR2 is YFSETQ in the germline V gene. The CDR3 runs 14 residues. CDR3 coding DNA: TGCGCCAGCTCTGCCCCGGGAGTTACAGATACGCAGTATTTT. It translates to CASSAPGVTDTQYF. Together with reference TRBV5-1 and TRBJ2-3, the CDR3 gives the full variable domain: KAGVTQTPRYLIKTRGQQVTLSCSPISGHRSVSWYQQTPGQGLQFLFEYFSETQRNKGNFPGRFSGRQFSNSRSEMNVSTLELGDSALYLCASSAPGVTDTQYFGPGTRLTVL.

The J gene is TRBJ2-2, the V gene TRBV27; 7 bases map to TRBD2. Germline CDR1 is MNHEY and CDR2 is SMNVEV (reference sequence). V lost 6 bases to trimming and J lost 4 bases; unmatched junction nucleotides: 14. The CDR3 contains 17 residues. CDR3 protein: CASSPPGAGDGTGELFF. The CDR3 nucleotides are TGTGCCAGCAGCCCCCCTGGGGCGGGAGACGGCACCGGGGAGCTGTTTTTT.

The chain employs TRBV19 and TRBJ2-7; D uncertain. The germline CDR1 and CDR2 sequences are LNHDA and SQIVND (reference sequence). This CDR3 spans 12 amino acids. The V end was cut by 8 bases, the J end by 3 bases, with 11 bases between. The CDR3 spells CASSDLLYEQYF. CDR3 nucleotide sequence: TGTGCCAGTTCCGACTTACTCTACGAGCAGTACTTC.

V usage is TRBV28 and J usage is TRBJ1-1; D might be TRBD1 (6 bases). CDR1 and CDR2 from the germline V gene are MDHEN and SYDVKM. There are 14 residues in the CDR3. Trimming stripped 6 bases from V and 3 bases from J, with 14 bases between. The CDR3 reads CASRVHREDTEAFF. CDR3 bases: TGTGCCAGCAGAGTCCACAGGGAGGACACTGAAGCTTTCTTT.